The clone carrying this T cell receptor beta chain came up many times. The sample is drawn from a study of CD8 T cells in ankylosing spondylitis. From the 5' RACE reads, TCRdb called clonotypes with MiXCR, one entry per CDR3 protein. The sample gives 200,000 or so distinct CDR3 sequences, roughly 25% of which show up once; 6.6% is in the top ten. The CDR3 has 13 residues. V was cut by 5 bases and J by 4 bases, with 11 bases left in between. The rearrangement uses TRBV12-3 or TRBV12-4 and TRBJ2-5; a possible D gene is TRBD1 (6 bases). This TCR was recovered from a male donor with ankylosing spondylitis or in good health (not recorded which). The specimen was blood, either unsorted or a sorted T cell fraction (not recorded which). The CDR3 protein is CASSKGQLETQYF. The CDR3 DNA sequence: TGTGCCAGCAGTAAAGGACAGTTAGAGACCCAGTACTTC.